The T cell receptor (beta chain) described here comes from a study of blood T cells in healthy people across ages. Regarding this clonotype: Its antigen remains unknown.

Healthy Caucasians from Russia aged about 6 to 90 served as donors. Next came a second PCR, run for about 7 to 12 cycles, which used a sample-barcoded 5' primer along with a J-beta primer mix. TCRdb reprocessed the 5' RACE reads with MiXCR, giving one entry per CDR3 protein. The sample yields some 710,000 distinct CDR3 sequences, about 20% seen once. General study findings and limits: Relative to aged donors, long-lived donors carried more naive CD4+ cells and displayed higher diversity.

Germline CDR1 and CDR2: MDHEN and SYDVKM. The CDR3 covers 14 residues. With V trimmed by 3 bases and J by 11 bases, 8 bases remained unmatched. The TCR was taken from a man aged 65-85 years in good health. J is TRBJ2-1 and V is TRBV28; 9 nucleotides line up with TRBD2. Input material: blood. Written as DNA, the CDR3 is TGTGCCAGCAGTTTTAGAGTAGCGGGGGCGAAGCAGTTCTTC. It codes for CASSFRVAGAKQFF. Looking up the rest from reference TRBV28 and TRBJ2-1 gives the full variable domain: DVKVTQSSRYLVKRTGEKVFLECVQDMDHENMFWYRQDPGLGLRLIYFSYDVKMKEKGDIPEGYSVSREKKERFSLILESASTNQTSMYLCASSFRVAGAKQFFGPGTRLTVL.